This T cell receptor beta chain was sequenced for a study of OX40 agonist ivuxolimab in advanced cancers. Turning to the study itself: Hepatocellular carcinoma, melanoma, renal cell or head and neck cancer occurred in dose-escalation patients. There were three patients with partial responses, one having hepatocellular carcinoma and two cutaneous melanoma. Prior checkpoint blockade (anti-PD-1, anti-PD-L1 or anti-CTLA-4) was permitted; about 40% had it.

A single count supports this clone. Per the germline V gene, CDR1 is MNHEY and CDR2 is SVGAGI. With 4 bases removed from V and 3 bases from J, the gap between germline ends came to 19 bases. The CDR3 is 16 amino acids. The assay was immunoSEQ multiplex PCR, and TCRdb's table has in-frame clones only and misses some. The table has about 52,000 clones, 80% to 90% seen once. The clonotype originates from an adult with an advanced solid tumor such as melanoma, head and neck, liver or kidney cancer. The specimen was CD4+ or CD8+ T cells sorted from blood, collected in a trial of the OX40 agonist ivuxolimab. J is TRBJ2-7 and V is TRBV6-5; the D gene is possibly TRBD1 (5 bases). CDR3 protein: CASSLPIQGSGYEQYF. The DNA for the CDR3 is TGTGCCAGCAGTTTACCTATCCAGGGCTCCGGCTACGAGCAGTACTTC.